The 21 T cell receptor beta chains below come from one sample, sequenced in a study of T cell clonotyping in hematopoietic cell transplantation. The method was immunoSEQ multiplex PCR; TCRdb's version includes in-frame clones alone and lacks a portion of them. This table holds more than 9,500 clones, around 93% found once. The sequenced material came from peripheral blood mononuclear cells. These TCRs come from a woman aged 45 to 65 in good health. Some clones in this sample may be carry-over from other donors' samples.

J is TRBJ1-2 and V is TRBV2; D may be TRBD1 (6 bases). Trimming took off 3 bases at V and 1 base at J, with 9 bases between the two ends. This CDR3 comprises 14 residues. In germline, CDR1 is SNHLY, CDR2 FYNNEI. This chain's CDR3 is CASSDRGFNYGYTF. CDR3 bases: TGTGCCAGCAGTGACAGGGGCTTTAACTATGGCTACACCTTC.

The V and J genes are TRBV10-1 and TRBJ1-4; D not resolved. This CDR3 is 14 amino acids long. Germline CDR1 and CDR2: WNHNN and SYGVQD (reference sequence). The germline V and J ends were trimmed by 3 bases and 0 bases, with 5 bases remaining between them. Here the CDR3 reads CASSDRTTNEKLFF. In DNA, the CDR3 is TGCGCCAGCAGTGACAGGACAACTAATGAAAAACTGTTTTTT.

This clone was observed a single time. The chain links TRBV21-1 to TRBJ1-2; TRBD1, the D gene given by the table, was not confirmed from the DNA. TRBV21-1 is noted as a pseudogene. The CDR3 has 16 residues. DNA of the CDR3: TGTGCCAGCAGCAAACGAGACAGGGGGCAAGACTATGGCTACACCTTC. Translated: CASSKRDRGQDYGYTF.

The chain joins TRBV28 to TRBJ2-1; D not certain. Germline CDR1 is MDHEN and CDR2 is SYDVKM. The CDR3 totals 12 residues. V was trimmed by 5 bases and J by 4 bases, leaving 6 bases between them. The CDR3 nucleotides are TGTGCCAGCAGTATCAATTACAATGAGCAGTTCTTC. It codes for CASSINYNEQFF.

This clone occurred a few times. The chain recombines TRBV5-6 with TRBJ1-1; D might be TRBD1 (6 bases). Per germline, CDR1 SGHDT and CDR2 YYEEEE. Trimming stripped 0 bases from V and 11 bases from J, with 14 bases between. The CDR3 consists of 13 residues. CDR3 sequence reads: CASSLGGGGQAFF. CDR3 DNA: TGTGCCAGCAGCTTGGGCGGGGGCGGCCAGGCTTTCTTT.

The chain couples TRBV4-2 to TRBJ1-2, with 7 positions matching TRBD1. The germline V gene has CDR1 LGHNA and CDR2 YNFKEQ. The CDR3 is 17 amino acids. V lost 4 bases, J lost 5 bases, and 16 bases stayed unmatched. CDR3 loop: CASSPLLQGGKGYGYTF. The CDR3 coding sequence is TGTGCCAGCAGCCCATTACTTCAGGGGGGAAAAGGTTATGGCTACACCTTC.

The J gene is TRBJ1-2, the V gene TRBV11-2, with TRBD1 as a possible D gene (5 bases). V lost 5 bases and J 4 bases, leaving 11 bases between the germline ends. The CDR3 contains 13 residues. Looked up from germline, CDR1 is SGHAT and CDR2 is FQNNGV. Here the CDR3 reads CASSSAGAYGYTF. CDR3 DNA: TGTGCCAGCAGCAGCGCCGGGGCCTATGGCTACACCTTC.

V and J are TRBV4-2 and TRBJ2-7, with D uncertain. This CDR3 has 16 residues. Trimming removed 0 bases from V and 3 bases from J, with 15 bases in between. Looked up from germline, CDR1 is LGHNA and CDR2 is YNFKEQ. This CDR3 is CASSQDYQSGRYEQYF. The CDR3 DNA sequence: TGTGCCAGCAGCCAAGACTACCAATCTGGTCGCTACGAGCAGTACTTC.

The chain couples TRBV19 to TRBJ2-1, with D perhaps matching TRBD1 or TRBD2 (5 bases each). This CDR3 comprises 19 residues. Trimming took off 5 bases at V and 3 bases at J, with 26 bases between the two ends. Germline-derived CDR1 and CDR2 are LNHDA and SQIVND (reference sequence). In DNA form, the CDR3 reads TGTGCCAGTAGTTTACCGGGACGTCTAGTAGACCCACTCTACAATGAGCAGTTCTTC. Protein sequence: CASSLPGRLVDPLYNEQFF.

The chain is built from TRBV6-5 and TRBJ2-2; 7 positions agree with TRBD1. CDR1 MNHEY and CDR2 SVGAGI come from the germline V gene. V dropped 0 bases and J dropped 6; count of bases not matched to a gene: 7. This CDR3 contains 16 residues. The CDR3 DNA follows: TGTGCCAGCAGTTACTCGATCCCAGGGGGAGCCGGGGAGCTGTTTTTT. It translates to CASSYSIPGGAGELFF.

The J gene is TRBJ2-7, the V gene TRBV18; D possibly uses TRBD1 or TRBD2 (7 bases each). Germline V CDR1 and CDR2: KGHSH, LQKENI. The CDR3 length is 16 residues. V lost 3 bases to trimming and J lost 1 base, with 16 bases between them. The CDR3 protein is CASSPSMQGGSYEQYF. The CDR3, as DNA: TGTGCCAGCTCACCGAGCATGCAGGGGGGGTCCTACGAGCAGTACTTC. Based on the CDR3 plus reference TRBV18 and TRBJ2-7, the full variable domain is NAGVMQNPRHLVRRRGQEARLRCSPMKGHSHVYWYRQLPEEGLKFMVYLQKENIIDESGMPKERFSAEFPKEGPSILRIQQVVRGDSAAYFCASSPSMQGGSYEQYFGPGTRLTVT.

The DNA of the CDR3 is TGTGCCAGCAGCTCCGGGACAGGAGCGCATGGCTACACCTTC. Translated: CASSSGTGAHGYTF. The chain couples TRBV5-6 to TRBJ1-2, with 8 nucleotides matching TRBD1. J gave up 6 bases and V 3 bases, and 7 bases lay outside the gene matches. Germline V lookup: CDR1 SGHDT, CDR2 YYEEEE. The CDR3 spans 14 residues.

The chain carries TRBV11-2 and TRBJ2-3; maybe TRBD2 (6 bases). Germline V gene sequence: CDR1 SGHAT, CDR2 FQNNGV. CDR3 length: 15 amino acids. V lost 5 bases, J lost 0 bases, and 12 bases lay in between. CDR3 nucleotides: TGTGCCAGCAGCAGGCGGGATTCTAGCACAGATACGCAGTATTTT. Its translation is CASSRRDSSTDTQYF.

This clone has only one observation. This chain links TRBV7-8 with TRBJ1-6, with D possibly matching TRBD1 (5 bases). This CDR3 is 14 amino acids long. Looked up from germline, CDR1 is SGHVS and CDR2 is FQNEAQ. Trimming pared 2 bases from V and 6 bases from J, leaving 8 bases between. In nucleotides, the CDR3 is TGTGCCAGCAGCTTAAAGGGGTTTAATTCACCCCTCCACTTT. This gives the protein CASSLKGFNSPLHF.

This chain joins TRBV4-2 and TRBJ1-3; D might be TRBD1 (6 bases). The CDR3 runs to 16 residues. CDR1 is LGHNA, CDR2 YNFKEQ, per germline. V dropped 0 bases and J dropped 4 bases, with 13 bases sitting between them. The CDR3: CASSQDVRGAGNTIYF. In nucleotides, the CDR3 is TGTGCCAGCAGCCAAGATGTCAGGGGTGCAGGAAACACCATATATTTT.

Only one count was recorded for this clone. This sequence joins TRBV19 and TRBJ1-2, with D possibly TRBD1 on 6 matching bases. From germline, CDR1 is LNHDA and CDR2 SQIVND (reference sequence). The CDR3 extends over 15 amino acids. V shed 5 bases and J shed 3 bases, with 16 bases lying between them. The CDR3 protein is CASSAQGRGDYGYTF. CDR3 nucleotide sequence: TGTGCCAGTAGTGCACAGGGTCGGGGAGACTATGGCTACACCTTC.

This chain links TRBV5-1 with TRBJ2-7, with a weak D call TRBD2 (6 bases). Germline V lookup: CDR1 SGHRS, CDR2 YFSETQ. V was pared by 0 bases and J by 6 bases, with 10 bases between. The CDR3 contains 13 residues. The CDR3: CASSLGAGTEQYF. The DNA for the CDR3 is TGCGCCAGCAGCTTGGGTGCGGGAACCGAGCAGTACTTC.

The rearrangement links TRBV28 to TRBJ2-7; TRBD1 matches at 7 bases. The J segment lost 0 bases and the V segment lost 5 bases, leaving 10 bases of the junction unmatched. CDR1 and CDR2 from the germline V gene are MDHEN and SYDVKM. The CDR3 sequence is 16 residues long. CDR3 nucleotides: TGTGCCAGCAGTGGCCAAGACAGGGCAAACTCCTACGAGCAGTACTTC. Translated: CASSGQDRANSYEQYF.

The CDR3 bases are TGTGCCAGCAGCAAAGATGGGAGGGGTCCGTACTTC. It specifies CASSKDGRGPYF. The chain links TRBV21-1 to TRBJ2-7; the D call TRBD2 from the table was never checked on the DNA. TRBV21-1 is noted as a pseudogene. This CDR3 region has 12 residues.

The gene calls are TRBV11-3 and TRBJ2-7, with D hard to call. This CDR3 is 13 amino acids long. Germline values: CDR1 SGHNT, CDR2 YENEEA. Between the trimmed V and J ends, which lost 1 base and 7 bases, there was a span of 11 bases. This chain's CDR3 is CASSLGSLGEQYF. DNA of the CDR3: TGTGCCAGCAGCTTAGGCAGCCTTGGGGAGCAGTACTTC.

This chain's CDR3 is CASSRGQNGYEQYF. CDR3 coding DNA: TGTGCCAGCTCACGAGGACAGAACGGCTACGAGCAGTACTTC. The chain couples TRBV18 to TRBJ2-7, with D possibly being TRBD1 (6 bases). The CDR3 sequence is 14 residues long. Trimming took off 4 bases at V and 3 bases at J, with 13 bases between the two ends. Germline CDR1 KGHSH, CDR2 LQKENI.